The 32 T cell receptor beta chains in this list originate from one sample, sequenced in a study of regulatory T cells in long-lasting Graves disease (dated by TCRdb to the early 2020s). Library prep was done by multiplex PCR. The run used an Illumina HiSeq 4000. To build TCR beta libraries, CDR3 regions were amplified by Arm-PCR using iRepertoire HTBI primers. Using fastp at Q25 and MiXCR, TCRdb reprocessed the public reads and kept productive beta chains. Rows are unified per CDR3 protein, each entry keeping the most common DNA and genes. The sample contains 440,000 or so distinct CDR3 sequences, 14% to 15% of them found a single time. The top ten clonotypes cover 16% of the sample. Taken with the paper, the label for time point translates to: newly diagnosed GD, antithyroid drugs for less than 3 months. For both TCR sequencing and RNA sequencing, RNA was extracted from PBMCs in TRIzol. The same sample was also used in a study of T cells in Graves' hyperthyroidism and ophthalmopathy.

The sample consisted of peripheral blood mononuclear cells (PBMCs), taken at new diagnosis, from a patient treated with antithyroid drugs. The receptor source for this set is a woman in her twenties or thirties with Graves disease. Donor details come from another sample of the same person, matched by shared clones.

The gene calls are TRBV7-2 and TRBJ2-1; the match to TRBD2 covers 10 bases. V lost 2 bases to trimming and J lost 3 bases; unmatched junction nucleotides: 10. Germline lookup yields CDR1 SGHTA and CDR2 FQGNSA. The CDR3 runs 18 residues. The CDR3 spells CASSLFLASGSLYNEQFF. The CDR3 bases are TGTGCCAGCAGCTTATTCTTGGCTAGCGGGAGCCTCTACAATGAGCAGTTCTTC.

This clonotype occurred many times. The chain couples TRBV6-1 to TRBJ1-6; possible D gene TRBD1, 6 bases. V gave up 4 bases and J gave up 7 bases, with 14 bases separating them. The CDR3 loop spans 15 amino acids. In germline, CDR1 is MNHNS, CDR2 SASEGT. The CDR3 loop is CASSGQVIGNSPLHF. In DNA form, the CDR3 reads TGTGCCAGCAGTGGACAGGTTATTGGGAATTCACCCCTCCACTTT.

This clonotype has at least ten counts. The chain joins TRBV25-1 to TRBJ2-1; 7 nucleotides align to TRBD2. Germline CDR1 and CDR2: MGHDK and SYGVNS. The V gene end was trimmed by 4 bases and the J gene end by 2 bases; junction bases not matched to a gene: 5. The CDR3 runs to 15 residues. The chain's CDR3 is CASSVRDYPYNEQFF. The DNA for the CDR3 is TGTGCCAGCAGTGTCCGGGACTACCCCTACAATGAGCAGTTCTTC.

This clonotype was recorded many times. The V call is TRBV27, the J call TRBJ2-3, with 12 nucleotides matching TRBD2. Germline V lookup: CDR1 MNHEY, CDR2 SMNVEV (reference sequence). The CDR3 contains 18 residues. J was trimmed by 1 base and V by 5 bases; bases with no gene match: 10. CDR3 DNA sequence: TGTGCCAGCAGTCCCTCCGTTCGACTAGCGGGAGGCACAGATACGCAGTATTTT. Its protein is CASSPSVRLAGGTDTQYF.

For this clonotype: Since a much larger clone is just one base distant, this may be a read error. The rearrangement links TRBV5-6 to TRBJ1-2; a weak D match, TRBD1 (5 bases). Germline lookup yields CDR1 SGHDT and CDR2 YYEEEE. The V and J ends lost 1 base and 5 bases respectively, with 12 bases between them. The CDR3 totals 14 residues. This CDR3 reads CASSLIGREYGYTF. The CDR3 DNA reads TGTGCCAGCAGCTTGATAGGCAGGGAGTATGGCTACACCTTC.

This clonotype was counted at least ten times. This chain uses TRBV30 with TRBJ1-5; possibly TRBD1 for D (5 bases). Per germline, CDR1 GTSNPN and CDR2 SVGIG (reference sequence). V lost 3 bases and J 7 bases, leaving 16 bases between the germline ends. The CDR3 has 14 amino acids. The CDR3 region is CAWRETGPRQPQHF. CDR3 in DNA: TGTGCCTGGAGGGAGACGGGGCCCAGACAGCCCCAGCATTTT.

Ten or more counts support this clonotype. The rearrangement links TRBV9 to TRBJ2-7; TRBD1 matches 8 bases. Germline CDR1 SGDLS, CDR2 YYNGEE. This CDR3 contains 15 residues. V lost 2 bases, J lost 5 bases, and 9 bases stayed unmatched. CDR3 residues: CASSVGGAGGDEQYF. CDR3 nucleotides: TGTGCCAGCAGCGTCGGAGGGGCAGGGGGCGACGAGCAGTACTTC.

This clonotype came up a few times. The CDR3 is CASSRPATALASPTDTQYF. The CDR3 nucleotides are TGTGCCAGCAGCCGGCCCGCAACTGCACTAGCATCCCCCACAGATACGCAGTATTTT. This chain uses TRBV7-2 with TRBJ2-3; D perhaps matches TRBD2 (6 bases). CDR1 is SGHTA and CDR2 is FQGNSA in the germline V gene. With 5 bases removed from V and 2 bases from J, the gap between germline ends came to 26 bases. The CDR3 contains 19 residues.

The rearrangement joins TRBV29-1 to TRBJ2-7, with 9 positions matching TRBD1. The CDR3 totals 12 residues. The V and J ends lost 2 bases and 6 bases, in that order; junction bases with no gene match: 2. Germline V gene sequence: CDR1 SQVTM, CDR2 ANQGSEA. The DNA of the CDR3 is TGCAGCGTTGAAAAGACAGGGGGCGAGCAGTACTTC. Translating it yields CSVEKTGGEQYF.

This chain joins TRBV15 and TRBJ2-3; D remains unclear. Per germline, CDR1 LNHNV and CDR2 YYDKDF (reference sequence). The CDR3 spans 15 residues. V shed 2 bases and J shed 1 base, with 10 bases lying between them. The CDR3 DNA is TGTGCCACCAGCAGAAGGGCAACTCGCACAGATACGCAGTATTTT. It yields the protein CATSRRATRTDTQYF. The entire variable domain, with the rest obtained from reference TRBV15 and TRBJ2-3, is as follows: DAMVIQNPRYQVTQFGKPVTLSCSQTLNHNVMYWYQQKSSQAPKLLFHYYDKDFNNEADTPDNFQSRRPNTSFCFLDIRSPGLGDTAMYLCATSRRATRTDTQYFGPGTRLTVL.

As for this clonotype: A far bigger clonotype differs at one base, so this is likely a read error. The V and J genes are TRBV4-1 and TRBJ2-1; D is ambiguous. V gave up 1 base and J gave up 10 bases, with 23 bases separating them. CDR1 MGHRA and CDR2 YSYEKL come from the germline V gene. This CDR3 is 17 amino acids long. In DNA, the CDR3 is TGCGCCAGCAGCCAAGCCTCGGGCTCCCACAACTCCTACGAGCAGTTCTTC. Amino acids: CASSQASGSHNSYEQFF.

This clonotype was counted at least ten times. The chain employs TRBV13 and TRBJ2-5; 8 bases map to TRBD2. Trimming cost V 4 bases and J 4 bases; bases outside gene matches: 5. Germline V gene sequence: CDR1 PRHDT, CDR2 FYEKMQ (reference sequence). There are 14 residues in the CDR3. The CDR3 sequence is CASSSFLAGETQYF. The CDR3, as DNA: TGTGCCAGCAGCTCTTTCCTAGCGGGAGAGACCCAGTACTTC.

CDR3 DNA sequence: TGTGCCAGCTCACTGGTCAGACTAGCGGGAGTCCGCAATGAGCAGTTCTTC. It specifies CASSLVRLAGVRNEQFF. V usage is TRBV18 and J usage is TRBJ2-1; TRBD2 matches at 12 bases. The V and J ends lost 4 bases and 6 bases, in that order; junction bases with no gene match: 10. The CDR3 loop spans 17 amino acids. Germline CDR1 and CDR2: KGHSH and LQKENI.

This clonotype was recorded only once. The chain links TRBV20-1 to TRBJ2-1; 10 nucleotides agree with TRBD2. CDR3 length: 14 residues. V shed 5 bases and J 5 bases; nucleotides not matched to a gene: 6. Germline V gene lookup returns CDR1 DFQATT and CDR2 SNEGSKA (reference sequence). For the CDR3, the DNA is TGCAGTGCTTATAAGCGGGAGGGCCACAATGAGCAGTTCTTC. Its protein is CSAYKREGHNEQFF.

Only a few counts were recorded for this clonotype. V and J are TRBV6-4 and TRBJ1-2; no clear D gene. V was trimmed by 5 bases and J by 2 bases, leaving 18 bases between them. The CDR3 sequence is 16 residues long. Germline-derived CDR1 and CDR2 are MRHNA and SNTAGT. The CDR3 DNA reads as TGTGCCAGCAGTTCCCGGGTTAGTAGGGCCAACTATGGCTACACCTTC. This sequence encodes CASSSRVSRANYGYTF.

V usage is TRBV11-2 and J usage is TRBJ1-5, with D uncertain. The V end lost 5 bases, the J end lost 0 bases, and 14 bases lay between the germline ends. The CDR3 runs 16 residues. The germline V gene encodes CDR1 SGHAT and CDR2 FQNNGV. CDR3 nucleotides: TGTGCCAGCAGCCCCCTGAGCGTCTATAGCAATCAGCCCCAGCATTTT. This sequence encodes CASSPLSVYSNQPQHF.

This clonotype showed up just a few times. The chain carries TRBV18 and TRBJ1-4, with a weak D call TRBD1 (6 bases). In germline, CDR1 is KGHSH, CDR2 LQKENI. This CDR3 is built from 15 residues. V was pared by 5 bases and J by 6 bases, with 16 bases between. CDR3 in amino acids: CASSFPGHLHEKLFF. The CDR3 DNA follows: TGTGCCAGCTCATTCCCGGGACACCTCCATGAAAAACTGTTTTTT.

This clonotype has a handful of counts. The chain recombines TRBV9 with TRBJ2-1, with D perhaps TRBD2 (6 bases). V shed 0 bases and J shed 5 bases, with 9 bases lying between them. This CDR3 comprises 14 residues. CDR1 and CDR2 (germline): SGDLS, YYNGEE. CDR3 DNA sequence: TGTGCCAGCAGCGTAGTCGGGGGAGACAATGAGCAGTTCTTC. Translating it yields CASSVVGGDNEQFF.

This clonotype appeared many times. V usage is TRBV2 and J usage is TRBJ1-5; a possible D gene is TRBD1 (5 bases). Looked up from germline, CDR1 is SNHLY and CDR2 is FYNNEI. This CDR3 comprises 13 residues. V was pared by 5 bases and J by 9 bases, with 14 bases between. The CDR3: CASSSGAIRPQHF. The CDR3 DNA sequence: TGTGCCAGCAGTTCCGGGGCGATCCGGCCCCAGCATTTT.

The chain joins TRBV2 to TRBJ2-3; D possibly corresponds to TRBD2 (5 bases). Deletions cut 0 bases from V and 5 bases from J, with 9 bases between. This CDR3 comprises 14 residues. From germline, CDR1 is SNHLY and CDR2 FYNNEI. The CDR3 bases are TGTGCCAGCAGTGAAGCGGGAGCAGGAGATACGCAGTATTTT. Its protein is CASSEAGAGDTQYF.

CDR3 bases: TGTGCCAGCAGTGAATTAGGCCCAGGAGAGACTGAAGCTTTCTTT. Translating gives CASSELGPGETEAFF. The chain links TRBV6-1 to TRBJ1-1; D is unresolved. V lost 2 bases and J lost 5, with 15 bases in between. Germline V CDR1 and CDR2: MNHNS, SASEGT. The CDR3 contains 15 residues.

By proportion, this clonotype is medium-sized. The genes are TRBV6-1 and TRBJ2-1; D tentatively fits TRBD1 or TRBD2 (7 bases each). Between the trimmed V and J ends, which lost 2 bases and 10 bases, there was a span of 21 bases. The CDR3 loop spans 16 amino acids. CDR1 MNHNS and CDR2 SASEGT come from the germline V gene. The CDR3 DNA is TGTGCCAGCAGTGAACTAACCGGAACAGGGGAGGGGGAGCAGTTCTTC. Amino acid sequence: CASSELTGTGEGEQFF.

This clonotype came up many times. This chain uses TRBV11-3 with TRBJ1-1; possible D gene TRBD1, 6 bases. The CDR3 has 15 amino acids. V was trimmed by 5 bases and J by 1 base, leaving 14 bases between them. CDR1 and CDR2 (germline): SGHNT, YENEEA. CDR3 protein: CASSLSGTTNTEAFF. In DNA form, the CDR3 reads TGTGCCAGCAGCCTCTCCGGGACAACGAACACTGAAGCTTTCTTT.

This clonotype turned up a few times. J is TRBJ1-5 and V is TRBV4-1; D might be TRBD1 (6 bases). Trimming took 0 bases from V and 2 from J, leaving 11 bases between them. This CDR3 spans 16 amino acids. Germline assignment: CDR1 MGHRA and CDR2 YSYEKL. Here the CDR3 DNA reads TGCGCCAGCAGCCAAGAGGGGGCGACTGGCAATCAGCCCCAGCATTTT. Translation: CASSQEGATGNQPQHF.

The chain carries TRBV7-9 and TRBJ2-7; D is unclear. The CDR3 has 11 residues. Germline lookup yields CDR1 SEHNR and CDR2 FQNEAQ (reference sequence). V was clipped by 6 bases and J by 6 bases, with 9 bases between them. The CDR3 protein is CASSRRAEQYF. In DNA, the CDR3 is TGTGCCAGCAGTCGACGGGCCGAGCAGTACTTC.

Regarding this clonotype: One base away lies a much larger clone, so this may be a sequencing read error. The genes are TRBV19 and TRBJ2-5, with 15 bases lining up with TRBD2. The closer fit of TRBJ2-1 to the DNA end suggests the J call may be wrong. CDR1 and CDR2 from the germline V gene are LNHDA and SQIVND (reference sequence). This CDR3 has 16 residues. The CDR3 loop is CAPAGTSGRSSYEQFF. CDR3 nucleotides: TGTGCCCCCGCCGGGACTAGCGGGAGGAGTTCCTACGAGCAGTTCTTC.

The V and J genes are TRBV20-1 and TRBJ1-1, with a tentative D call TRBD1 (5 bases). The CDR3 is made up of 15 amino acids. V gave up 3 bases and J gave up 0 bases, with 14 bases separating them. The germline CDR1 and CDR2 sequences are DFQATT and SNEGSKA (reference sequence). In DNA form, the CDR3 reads TGCAGTGCTAGCCGGCAGAAGGGGATGAACACTGAAGCTTTCTTT. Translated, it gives CSASRQKGMNTEAFF.

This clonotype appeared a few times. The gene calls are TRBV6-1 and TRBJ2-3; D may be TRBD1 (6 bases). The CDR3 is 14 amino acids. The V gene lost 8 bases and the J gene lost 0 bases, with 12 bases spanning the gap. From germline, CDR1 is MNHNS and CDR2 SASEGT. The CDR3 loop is CASAGTPSTDTQYF. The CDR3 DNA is TGTGCCAGCGCCGGGACACCTAGCACAGATACGCAGTATTTT.

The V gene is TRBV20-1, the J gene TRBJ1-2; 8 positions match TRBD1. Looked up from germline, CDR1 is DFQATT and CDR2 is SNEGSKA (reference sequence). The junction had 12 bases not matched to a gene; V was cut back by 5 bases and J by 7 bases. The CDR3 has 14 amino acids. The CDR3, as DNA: TGCAGTGCTTTCACAGGGGGTCCCCTCAGTGGCTACACCTTC. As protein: CSAFTGGPLSGYTF.

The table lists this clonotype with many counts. The CDR3 sequence is CASSSRTSGGQETQYF. DNA for the CDR3: TGCGCCAGCAGCTCCCGGACTAGCGGGGGCCAAGAGACCCAGTACTTC. The chain is built from TRBV5-1 and TRBJ2-5; 13 bases align to TRBD2. V lost 3 bases, J lost 1 base, and 3 bases stayed unmatched. Germline V gene sequence: CDR1 SGHRS, CDR2 YFSETQ. This CDR3 spans 16 amino acids.

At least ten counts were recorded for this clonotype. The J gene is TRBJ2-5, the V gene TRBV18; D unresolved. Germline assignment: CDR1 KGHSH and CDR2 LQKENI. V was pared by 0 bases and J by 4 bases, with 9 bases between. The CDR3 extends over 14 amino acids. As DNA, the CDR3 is TGTGCCAGCTCACCACCACGTCTAGGAGAGACCCAGTACTTC. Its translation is CASSPPRLGETQYF.

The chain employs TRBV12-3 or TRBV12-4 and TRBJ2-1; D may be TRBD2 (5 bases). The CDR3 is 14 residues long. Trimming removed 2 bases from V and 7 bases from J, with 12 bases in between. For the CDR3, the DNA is TGTGCCAGCAGTTTACGGGGAACGGGGAATGAGCAGTTCTTC. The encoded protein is CASSLRGTGNEQFF.